This T cell receptor (beta chain) was sequenced for a study of blood T cells in healthy people across ages. A word on this clonotype: One end of the junction does not line up with germline, which may come from a read error.

From germline, CDR1 is WNHNN and CDR2 SYGVQD (reference sequence). The CDR3 has 16 residues. The use of a sample-barcoded 5' primer and a J-beta primer mix characterized a second PCR of roughly 6 to 11 cycles. TCRdb re-called the 5' RACE reads with MiXCR, one entry per CDR3 protein. This table holds under 2 million distinct CDR3 sequences, about 35% found once. Sample: blood. The TCR sequence derives from a woman in her twenties or thirties in good health. The V and J genes are TRBV10-1 and TRBJ2-5; 8 nucleotides match TRBD1. CDR3 sequence reads: CASSFGPTGGQETHYF. The CDR3 DNA reads as TGCGCCAGCAGTTTCGGCCCCACAGGGGGACAAGAGACCCACTACTTC.